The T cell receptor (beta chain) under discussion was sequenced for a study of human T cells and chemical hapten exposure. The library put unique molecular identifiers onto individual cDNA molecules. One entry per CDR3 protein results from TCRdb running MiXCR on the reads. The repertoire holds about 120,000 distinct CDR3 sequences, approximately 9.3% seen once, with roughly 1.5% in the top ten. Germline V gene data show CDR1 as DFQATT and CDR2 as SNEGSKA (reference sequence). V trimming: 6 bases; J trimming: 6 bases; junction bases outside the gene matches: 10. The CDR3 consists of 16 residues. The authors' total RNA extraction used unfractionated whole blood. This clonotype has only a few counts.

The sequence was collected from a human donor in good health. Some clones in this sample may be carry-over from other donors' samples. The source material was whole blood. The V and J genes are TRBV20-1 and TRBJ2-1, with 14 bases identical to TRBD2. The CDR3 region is CSARLRTSGGTNEQFF. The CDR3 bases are TGCAGTGCCCGACTGCGGACTAGCGGGGGGACCAATGAGCAGTTCTTC.